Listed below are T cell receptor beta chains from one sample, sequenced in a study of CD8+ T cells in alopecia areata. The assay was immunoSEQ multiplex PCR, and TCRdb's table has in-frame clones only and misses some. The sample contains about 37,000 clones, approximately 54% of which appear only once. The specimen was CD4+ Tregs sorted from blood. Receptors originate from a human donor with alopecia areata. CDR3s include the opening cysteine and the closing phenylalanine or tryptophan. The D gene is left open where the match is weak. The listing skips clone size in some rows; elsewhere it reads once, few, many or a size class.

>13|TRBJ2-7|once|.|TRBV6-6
TGTGCCAGCAGGGGACGGAGATTGGGCGAGCAGTACTTC
CASRGRRLGEQYF
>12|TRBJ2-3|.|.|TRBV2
TGTGCCAGCAACACGGGAACAGATACGCAGTATTTT
CASNTGTDTQYF
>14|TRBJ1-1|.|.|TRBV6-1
TGTGCCAGCAGTCCCCGAGAGGGACTCACTGAAGCTTTCTTT
CASSPREGLTEAFF
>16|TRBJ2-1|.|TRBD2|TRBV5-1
TGCGCCAGCAGCTCCGGACTAGCGGGAGTTAGTTATGAGCAGTTCTTC
CASSSGLAGVSYEQFF
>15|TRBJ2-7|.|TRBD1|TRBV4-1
TGCGCCAGCAGCCAAGACGGGACAGGGGGCTACGAGCAGTACTTC
CASSQDGTGGYEQYF
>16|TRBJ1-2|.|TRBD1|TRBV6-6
TGTGCCAGCAGCCCCCTTACCCGGCAGGGGGCGAGAGGCTACACCTTC
CASSPLTRQGARGYTF
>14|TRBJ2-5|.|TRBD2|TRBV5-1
TGCGCCAGCAAGGGGACTAGAGGGATCGAGACCCAGTACTTC
CASKGTRGIETQYF
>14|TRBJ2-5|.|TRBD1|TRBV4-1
TGCGCCAGCAGCCAAGGGCAGGGGGTGGAGACCCAGTACTTC
CASSQGQGVETQYF
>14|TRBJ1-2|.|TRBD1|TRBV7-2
TGTGCCAGCAGCACCCCGGGACAGGGAGGTGGCTACACCTTC
CASSTPGQGGGYTF
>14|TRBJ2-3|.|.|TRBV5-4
TGTGCCAGCAGCCCGATGGACTCCAGAGATACGCAGTATTTT
CASSPMDSRDTQYF
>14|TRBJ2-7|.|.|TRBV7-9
TGTGCCAGCAGCTTAGCTGGATGGTCCTACGAGCAGTACTTC
CASSLAGWSYEQYF
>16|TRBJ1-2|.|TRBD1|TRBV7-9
TGTGCCAGCCAACACCACACGGGACAGGGGGTAAAAGGCTACACCTTC
CASQHHTGQGVKGYTF
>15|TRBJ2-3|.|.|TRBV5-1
TGCGCCAGCAGCTTGAGCCGCCACGGCACAGATACGCAGTATTTT
CASSLSRHGTDTQYF
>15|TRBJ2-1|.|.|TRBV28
TGTGCCAGCAGTTTTTCAGGGGCAATTACGGATGAGCAGTTCTTC
CASSFSGAITDEQFF
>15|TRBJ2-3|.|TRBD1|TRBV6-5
TGTGCCAGCAGTCGGACAGGGGACTTCACAGATACGCAGTATTTT
CASSRTGDFTDTQYF
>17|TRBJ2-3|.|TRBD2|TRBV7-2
TGTGCCAGCAGCCGGAGCGGGAGGGCTCTGCGTACAGATACGCAGTATTTT
CASSRSGRALRTDTQYF
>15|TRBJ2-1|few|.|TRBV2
TGTGCCAGCAGTGAGGCCCAGCGGTATAACAATGAGCAGTTCTTC
CASSEAQRYNNEQFF
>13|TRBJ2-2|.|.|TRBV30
TGTGCCTTGGGGACCAAGAACACCGGGGAGCTGTTTTTT
CALGTKNTGELFF
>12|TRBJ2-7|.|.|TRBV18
TGTGCCAGCTCACTAACAGACTACGAGCAGTACTTC
CASSLTDYEQYF
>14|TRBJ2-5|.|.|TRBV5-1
TGCGCCAGCAGCTTGTCAGTGGGGGGAGAGACCCAGTACTTC
CASSLSVGGETQYF
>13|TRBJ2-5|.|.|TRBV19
TGTGCCAGTAGTGCTGACCCCGGAGAGACCCAGTACTTC
CASSADPGETQYF
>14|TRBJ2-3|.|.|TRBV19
TGTGCCAGTAGTATCGGGGGTAGCACAGATACGCAGTATTTT
CASSIGGSTDTQYF
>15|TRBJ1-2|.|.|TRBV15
TGTGCCACCAGCAGAGATGTAAGGGGTCGAACTGGCTACACCTTC
CATSRDVRGRTGYTF
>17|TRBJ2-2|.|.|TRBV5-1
TGCGCCAGCAGCGGGGGTTCAGGGGCAGGAAGCACCGGGGAGCTGTTTTTT
CASSGGSGAGSTGELFF